The subject of this entry is one TCR beta chain. Its antigen target is currently unknown. No quality values exist for individual bases; no much larger clone is one base distant. The entry originates in a study of blood T cell repertoires in COVID-19 (dated by TCRdb to about 2020). With respect to the entire study: Collaborator samples came from the United States, Italy and Spain and covered acute and convalescent phases of COVID-19. A freely available public database, intended as a resource for researchers studying the immune response to SARS-CoV-2, is where the repertoires were released. Nearly every sample came with metadata listing a de-identified subject ID, COVID-19 status, age in years and sex. The material from the prospective study consisted of cDNA or gDNA derived from T cells, B-cell-depleted T cells, or PBMCs. Where available, HLA class I and class II types were taken from metadata supplied by the sample provider and were not determined by assay-based typing. Deeply sampled blood TCRbeta repertoires from subjects exposed to, actively infected with, or recovered from COVID-19 were included in the dataset. Samples came from the ongoing ImmuneRACE study (first 160 participants) plus 1,254 subjects from 6 global collaborators. Results the study describes overall, beyond this receptor: How much clinical and demographic metadata was included differed by source and by participant, and the metadata was provided uncurated.

Collaborating institutions collected whole blood in K2EDTA tubes following their own protocols. For TCRbeta analysis, collaborators shipped samples as frozen whole blood, isolated PBMCs, or DNA extracted from either of those sample types. TCRbeta CDR3 regions were amplified from genomic DNA using the immunoSEQ Assay, a bias-controlled multiplex PCR. Processing in the source paper ran as follows. Within the assay, amplification of reference gene primers was used to estimate how many nucleated cells each sample contained. Sequence reads were collapsed and filtered to measure the absolute abundance of every unique TCRbeta CDR3 rearrangement. For each sample, productive Simpson clonality was calculated as the square root of Simpson's diversity index across productive rearrangements. Held by TCRdb, this immuneACCESS table contains in-frame sequences only and omits some clones. Under half of the omission traces to an unresolved V gene where checked; the cause of the rest is unknown. That table supplies the V and J calls and clone size; D and trimming were determined from the DNA. The sample table holds 250,000 or so clones, of which 70% to 90% were seen once. The ten largest account for roughly 3.1% of the sample.

The CDR3, cysteine through phenylalanine, is 16 amino acids long. Of all the DNA, just the CDR3 is kept, 48 bases in frame from base 1. V gives up 2 bases and J gives up 0 bases, and the segment between their germline ends measures 12 bases. CDR1 and CDR2 (SGHRS, YFSETQ) derive from the germline V gene. The chain is made from TRBV5-1 and TRBJ1-3, and possibly TRBD1, on 5 matching bases. The specimen sequenced was peripheral blood. This receptor was identified in a man between 18 and 29 years old with active or convalescent COVID-19. The DNA is TGCGCCAGCAGCTTAGACAGAGCTTTCTCTGGAAACACCATATATTTT. The resulting protein is CASSLDRAFSGNTIYF. The variable domain in full, with residues beyond the CDR3 obtained from the reference TRBV5-1 and TRBJ1-3 genes, is KAGVTQTPRYLIKTRGQQVTLSCSPISGHRSVSWYQQTPGQGLQFLFEYFSETQRNKGNFPGRFSGRQFSNSRSEMNVSTLELGDSALYLCASSLDRAFSGNTIYFGEGSWLTVV.